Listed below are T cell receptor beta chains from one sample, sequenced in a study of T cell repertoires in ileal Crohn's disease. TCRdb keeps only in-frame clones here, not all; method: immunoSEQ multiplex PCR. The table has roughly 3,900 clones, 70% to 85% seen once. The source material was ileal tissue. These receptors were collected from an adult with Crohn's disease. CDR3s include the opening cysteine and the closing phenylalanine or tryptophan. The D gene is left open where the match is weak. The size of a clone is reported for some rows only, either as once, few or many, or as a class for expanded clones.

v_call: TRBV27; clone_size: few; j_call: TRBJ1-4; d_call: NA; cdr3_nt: TGTGCCAGCAGTGGGGCCCCTAATGAAAAACTGTTTTTT; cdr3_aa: CASSGAPNEKLFF
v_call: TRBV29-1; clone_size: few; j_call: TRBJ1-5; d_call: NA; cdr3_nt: TGCAGCGTTGCGCAACAGGGTGGGGAACAGCCCCAGCATTTT; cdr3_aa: CSVAQQGGEQPQHF
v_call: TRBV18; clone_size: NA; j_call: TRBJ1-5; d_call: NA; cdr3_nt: TGTGCCAGCTCTGGAGAGGTCTACAGCAATCAGCCCCAGCATTTT; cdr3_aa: CASSGEVYSNQPQHF
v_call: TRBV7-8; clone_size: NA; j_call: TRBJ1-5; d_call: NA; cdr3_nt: TGTGCCAGCAGCATCCTGGGTCGGCAGGCTCATCAGCCCCAGCATTTT; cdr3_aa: CASSILGRQAHQPQHF
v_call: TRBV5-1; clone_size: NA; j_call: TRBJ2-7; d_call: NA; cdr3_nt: TGCGCCAGCAGCTTGGTGGGTGCTGCAGGGTACGAGCAGTACTTC; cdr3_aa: CASSLVGAAGYEQYF
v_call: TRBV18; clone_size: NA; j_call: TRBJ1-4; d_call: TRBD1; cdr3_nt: TGTGCCAGCTCACACCGGGACAGGGTCTATGAAAAACTGTTTTTT; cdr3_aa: CASSHRDRVYEKLFF
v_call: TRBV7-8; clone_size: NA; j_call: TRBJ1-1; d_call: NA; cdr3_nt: TGTGCCAGCAGCCCAAACAATGAGAACACTGAAGCTTTCTTT; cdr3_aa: CASSPNNENTEAFF
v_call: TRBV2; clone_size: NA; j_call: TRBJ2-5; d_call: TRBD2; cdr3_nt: TGTGCCAGCATGCGCCAAGGACTAGCGGGGGAGACCCAGTACTTC; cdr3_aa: CASMRQGLAGETQYF
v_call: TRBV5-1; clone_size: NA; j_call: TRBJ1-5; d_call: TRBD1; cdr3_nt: TGCGCCAGCAGGACCGGACAGGGGGCCTTGGAGCCCCAGCATTTT; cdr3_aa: CASRTGQGALEPQHF
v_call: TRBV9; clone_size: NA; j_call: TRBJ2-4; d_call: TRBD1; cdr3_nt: TGTGCCAGCAGCTACGGACAGGGATTAGCCAAAAACATTCAGTACTTC; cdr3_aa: CASSYGQGLAKNIQYF
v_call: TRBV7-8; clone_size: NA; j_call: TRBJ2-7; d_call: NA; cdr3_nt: TGTGCCAGCAGCTTAAGGGGCAGGTACTACGAGCAGTACTTC; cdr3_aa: CASSLRGRYYEQYF
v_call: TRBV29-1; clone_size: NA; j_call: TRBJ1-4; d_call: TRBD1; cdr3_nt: TGCAGCGCCGCAGGACAGGGTGGAGAAAAACTGTTTTTT; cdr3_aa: CSAAGQGGEKLFF
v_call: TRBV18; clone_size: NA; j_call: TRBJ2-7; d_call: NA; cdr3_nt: TGTGCCAGCTCACCACAACAGAGCTCCTACGAGCAGTACTTC; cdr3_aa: CASSPQQSSYEQYF
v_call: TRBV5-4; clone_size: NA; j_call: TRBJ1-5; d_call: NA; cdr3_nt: TGTGCCAGCAGCCTAGGACAGTTTCAGCCCCAGCATTTT; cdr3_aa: CASSLGQFQPQHF
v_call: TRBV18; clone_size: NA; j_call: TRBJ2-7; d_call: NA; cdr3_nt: TGTGCCAGCTCCGATCCCGGGTCGGCTAGACCCTACGAGCAGTACTTC; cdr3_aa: CASSDPGSARPYEQYF
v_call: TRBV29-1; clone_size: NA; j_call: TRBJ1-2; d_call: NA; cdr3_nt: TGCAGCGTTGCTGGGCCCGAGGGCTACACCTTC; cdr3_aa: CSVAGPEGYTF
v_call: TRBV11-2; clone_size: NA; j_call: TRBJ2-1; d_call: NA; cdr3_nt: TGTGCCAGCAGCCCAGGGAGGGGGTATGAGCAGTTCTTC; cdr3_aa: CASSPGRGYEQFF
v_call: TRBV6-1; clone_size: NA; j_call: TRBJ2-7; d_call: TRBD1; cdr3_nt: TGTGCCAGCAGTACCCGGGACAGGGGTACCTACGAGCAGTACTTC; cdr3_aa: CASSTRDRGTYEQYF
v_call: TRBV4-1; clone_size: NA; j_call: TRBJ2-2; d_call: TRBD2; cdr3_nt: TGCGCCAGCAGCCCGACTAGCTTTTTGACACCGAACACCGGGGAGCTGTTTTTT; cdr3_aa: CASSPTSFLTPNTGELFF
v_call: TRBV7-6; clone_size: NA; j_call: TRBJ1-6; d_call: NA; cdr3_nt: TGTGCCAGCGCCCGGGATTCCTATAATTCACCCCTCCACTTT; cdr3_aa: CASARDSYNSPLHF
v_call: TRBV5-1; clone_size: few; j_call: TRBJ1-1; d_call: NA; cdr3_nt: TGCGCCAGCAGCTTGGCCGTGGGGCACCTGAACACTGAAGCTTTCTTT; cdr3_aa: CASSLAVGHLNTEAFF
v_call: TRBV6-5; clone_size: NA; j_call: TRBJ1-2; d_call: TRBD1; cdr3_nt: TGTGCCAGCAGTTACTCGAGGGGGCGAGGGGGCTACACCTTC; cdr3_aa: CASSYSRGRGGYTF
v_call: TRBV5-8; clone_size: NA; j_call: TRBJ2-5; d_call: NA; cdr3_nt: TGTGCCAGCAGCTCCCTCCCTGAGGTTACGGCCCAGTACTTC; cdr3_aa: CASSSLPEVTAQYF
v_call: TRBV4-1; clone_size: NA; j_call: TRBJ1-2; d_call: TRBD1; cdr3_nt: TGCGCCACCCTTGGACAGGGCACTTTTAACTATGGCTACACCTTC; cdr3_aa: CATLGQGTFNYGYTF
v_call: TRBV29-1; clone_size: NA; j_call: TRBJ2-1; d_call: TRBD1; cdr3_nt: TGCAGCGTTGATGGGGACAGTCTGTATGAGCAGTTCTTC; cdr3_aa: CSVDGDSLYEQFF
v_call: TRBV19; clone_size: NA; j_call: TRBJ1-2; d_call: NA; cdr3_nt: TGTGCCAGTAGTATGATAGGGGGAAGTTATGGCTACACCTTC; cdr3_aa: CASSMIGGSYGYTF
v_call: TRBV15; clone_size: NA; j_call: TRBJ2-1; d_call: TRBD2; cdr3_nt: TGTGCCACCAGCAGAGAACGCGGGGGGGTCAACAATGAGCAGTTCTTC; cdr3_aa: CATSRERGGVNNEQFF
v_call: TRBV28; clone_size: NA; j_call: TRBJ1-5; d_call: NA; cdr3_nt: TGTGCCAGCAGTTTTACAGGGACTCAGCCCCAGCATTTT; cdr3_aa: CASSFTGTQPQHF
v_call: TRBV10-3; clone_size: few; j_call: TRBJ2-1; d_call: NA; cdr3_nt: TGTGCCTCGCGGGGTCTCGACGATGAGCAGTTCTTC; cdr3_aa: CASRGLDDEQFF
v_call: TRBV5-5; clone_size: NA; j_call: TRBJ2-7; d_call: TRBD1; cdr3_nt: TGTGCCAGCAGCTTGGGACAGGGTGGCTCCTACGAGCAGTACTTC; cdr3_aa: CASSLGQGGSYEQYF
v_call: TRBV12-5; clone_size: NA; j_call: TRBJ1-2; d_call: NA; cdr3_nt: TGTGCTAGCTTAGACCCCGCCGGGGATGGCTACACCTTC; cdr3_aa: CASLDPAGDGYTF
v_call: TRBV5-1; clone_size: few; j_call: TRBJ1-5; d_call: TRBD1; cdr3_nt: TGCGCCAGCAGCTTAGGGCAGGGGGGCAATCAGCCCCAGCATTTT; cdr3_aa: CASSLGQGGNQPQHF
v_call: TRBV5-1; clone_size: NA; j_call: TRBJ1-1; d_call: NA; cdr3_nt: TGCGCCAGCAGCCCCACGAGCTTGAACACTGAAGCTTTCTTT; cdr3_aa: CASSPTSLNTEAFF
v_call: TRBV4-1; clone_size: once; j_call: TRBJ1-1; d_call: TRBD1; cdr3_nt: TGCGCCAGCAGCCAAGGATTTACCGGGACAGGGGAAACTGAAGCTTTCTTT; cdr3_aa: CASSQGFTGTGETEAFF
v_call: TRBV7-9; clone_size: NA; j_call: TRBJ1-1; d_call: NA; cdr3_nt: TGTGCCAGCAGCTTAGGTAGGGGGGGTACTGAAGCTTTCTTT; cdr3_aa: CASSLGRGGTEAFF
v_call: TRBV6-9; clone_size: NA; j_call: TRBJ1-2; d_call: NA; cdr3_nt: TGTGCCAGCAGTTCGACCGGGTCTTACGGAAAGACCTATGGCTACACCTTC; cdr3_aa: CASSSTGSYGKTYGYTF
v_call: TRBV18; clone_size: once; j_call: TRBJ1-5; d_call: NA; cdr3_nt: TGTGCCAGCTCACCCTCGGGGGGGCGGGGAAGCAATCAGCCCCAGCATTTT; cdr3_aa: CASSPSGGRGSNQPQHF
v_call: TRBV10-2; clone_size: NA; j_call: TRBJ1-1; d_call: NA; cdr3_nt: TGCGCCAGCAGTCCTAGCCAGCTCACTGAAGCTTTCTTT; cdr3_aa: CASSPSQLTEAFF
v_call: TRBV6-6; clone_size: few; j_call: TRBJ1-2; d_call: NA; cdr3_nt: TGTGCCAGCAGCCCTGGGCCGGGCAGGGCTGGCTACACCTTC; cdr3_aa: CASSPGPGRAGYTF
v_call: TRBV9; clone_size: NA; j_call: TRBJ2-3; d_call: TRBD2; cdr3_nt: TGTGCCAGCAGCGTAGGGACTAGTACTAGTAAGCAGTATTTT; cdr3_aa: CASSVGTSTSKQYF
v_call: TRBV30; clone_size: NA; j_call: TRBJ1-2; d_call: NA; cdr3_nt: TGTGCCTGGGAGGAGCCCAATGGCTACACCTTC; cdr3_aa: CAWEEPNGYTF
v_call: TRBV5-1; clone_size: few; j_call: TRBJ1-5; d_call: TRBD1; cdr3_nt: TGCGCCAGCAGCTTTGGGGACAGACCAGATCAGCCCCAGCATTTT; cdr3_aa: CASSFGDRPDQPQHF
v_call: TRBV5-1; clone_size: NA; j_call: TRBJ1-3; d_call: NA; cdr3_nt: TGCGCCAGCAGCTTGGGGACACCAGGAAACACCATATATTTT; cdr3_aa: CASSLGTPGNTIYF
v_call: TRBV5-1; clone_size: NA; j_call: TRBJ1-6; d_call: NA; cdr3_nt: TGCGCCAGCAGCTCCTCAGGGCAGCATAATTCACCCCTCCACTTT; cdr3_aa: CASSSSGQHNSPLHF
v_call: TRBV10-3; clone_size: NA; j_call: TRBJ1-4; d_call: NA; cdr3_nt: TGTGCCATCAGTGCTGCTGGGCTTGAGCAACTGTTTTTT; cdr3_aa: CAISAAGLEQLFF
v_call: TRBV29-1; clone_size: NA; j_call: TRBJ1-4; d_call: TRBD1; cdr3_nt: TGCAGCGCCGCGGGACAGGGTGGAGAAAAACTGTTTTTT; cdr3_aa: CSAAGQGGEKLFF
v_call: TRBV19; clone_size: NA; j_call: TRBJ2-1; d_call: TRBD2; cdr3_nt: TGTGCCAGTAGTATAGGGGGCGGGGGCTACAATGAGCAGTTCTTC; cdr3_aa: CASSIGGGGYNEQFF
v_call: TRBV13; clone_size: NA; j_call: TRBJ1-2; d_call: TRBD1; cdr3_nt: TGTGCCAGCAGCTTAGTGGACAGGGGTCCATTATACACCTTC; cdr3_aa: CASSLVDRGPLYTF
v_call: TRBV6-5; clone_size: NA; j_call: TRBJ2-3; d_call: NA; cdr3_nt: TGTGCCAGCAACCCCAAGGAGACAGATACGCAGTATTTT; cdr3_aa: CASNPKETDTQYF
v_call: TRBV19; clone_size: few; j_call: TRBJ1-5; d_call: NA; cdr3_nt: TGTGCCAGTACCGATACCGGAGTTCCCCCTCAGCCCCAGCATTTT; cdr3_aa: CASTDTGVPPQPQHF
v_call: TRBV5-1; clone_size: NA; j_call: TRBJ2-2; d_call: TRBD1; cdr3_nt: TGCGCCAGCAGCTTGGCGAGACAGGGTATCACCGGGGAGCTGTTTTTT; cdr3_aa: CASSLARQGITGELFF
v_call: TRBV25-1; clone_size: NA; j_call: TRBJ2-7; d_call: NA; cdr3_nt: TGTGCCAGCAGTGGGTTCGGGGGAGGCGAGCAGTACTTC; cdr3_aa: CASSGFGGGEQYF
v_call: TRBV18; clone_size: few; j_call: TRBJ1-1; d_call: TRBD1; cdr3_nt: TGTGCCAGCTCAGTCGGAGCGACAGGGCTGTACACTGAAGCTTTCTTT; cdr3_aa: CASSVGATGLYTEAFF
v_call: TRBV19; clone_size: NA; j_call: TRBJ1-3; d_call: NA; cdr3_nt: TGTGCCAGTAGTATGGTTGGCGGCACCATATATTTT; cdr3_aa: CASSMVGGTIYF
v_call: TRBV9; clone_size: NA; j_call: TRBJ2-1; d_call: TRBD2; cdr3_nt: TGTGCCAGCAGCGCCTTCGGTCGGCGGGGGGACAATGAGCAGTTCTTC; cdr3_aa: CASSAFGRRGDNEQFF
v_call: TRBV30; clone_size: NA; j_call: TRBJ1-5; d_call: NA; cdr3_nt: TGTGCCTGGAGTGAAGGGACACATAGCAATCAGCCCCAGCATTTT; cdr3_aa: CAWSEGTHSNQPQHF
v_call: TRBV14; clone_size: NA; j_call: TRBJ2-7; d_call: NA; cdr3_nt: TGTGCCAGCAGCCAAATCCAGCGCCCCTACGAGCAGTACTTC; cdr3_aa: CASSQIQRPYEQYF